This is a list of T cell receptor beta chains from one sample in a study of cytomegalovirus exposure and HLA in healthy donors. Assay used: immunoSEQ multiplex PCR; TCRdb lists only in-frame clones, some missing. The sample yields some 100,000 clones, about 72% seen once. The specimen was PBMCs. All receptors derive from a man aged 45 to 65 in good health and CMV-seropositive. Both conserved end residues are trimmed from each CDR3.

J gene: TRBJ1-5
V gene: TRBV4-3
CDR3 protein: ASSLGTGVSNQPQH

J gene: TRBJ2-1
V gene: TRBV29-1
CDR3 protein: SVGRSGDEQF

J gene: TRBJ1-1
V gene: TRBV11-2
CDR3 protein: ASSLIENTEAF

J gene: TRBJ1-1
V gene: TRBV6-6
CDR3 protein: ASTITSRDRGEAF

J gene: TRBJ1-2
V gene: TRBV28
CDR3 protein: ASSSGVWGGYGYT

J gene: TRBJ1-1
V gene: TRBV6-1
CDR3 protein: ASTPLGAIAEAF

J gene: TRBJ2-7
V gene: TRBV19
CDR3 protein: ASSIRTGLSYEQY

J gene: TRBJ1-1
V gene: TRBV6-5
CDR3 protein: ASRGQGRGEAF

J gene: TRBJ1-2
V gene: TRBV2
CDR3 protein: ATTTGASYGYT

J gene: TRBJ1-1
V gene: TRBV28
CDR3 protein: ASSLRLIILATEAF

J gene: TRBJ2-5
V gene: TRBV19
CDR3 protein: ASSIDSREETQY

J gene: TRBJ1-6
V gene: TRBV10-3
CDR3 protein: AISEGGNSPLH

J gene: TRBJ1-1
V gene: TRBV7-2
CDR3 protein: ASSLFRGGTEAF

J gene: TRBJ1-6
V gene: TRBV4-2
CDR3 protein: ASSQASETDNSPLH

J gene: TRBJ2-1
V gene: TRBV14
CDR3 protein: ASSPRGQVSVYNEQF

J gene: TRBJ1-1
V gene: TRBV6-1
CDR3 protein: ASSVAPMRTEAF

J gene: TRBJ2-2
V gene: TRBV9
CDR3 protein: ASSVELAGDTGELF

J gene: TRBJ1-4
V gene: TRBV4-2
CDR3 protein: ASSQDSGRGRGNEKLF

J gene: TRBJ2-5
V gene: TRBV7-6
CDR3 protein: ASSLAQGRQETQY

J gene: TRBJ2-1
V gene: TRBV7-2
CDR3 protein: ASSRTGGPYNEQF